The T cell receptor beta chain described here comes from a study of T cells in Graves' hyperthyroidism and ophthalmopathy. The CDR3 is made up of 16 amino acids. After removal of 10 bases from V and 0 bases from J, the junction contained 10 bases not matched to a gene. Germline lookup yields CDR1 KGHDR and CDR2 SFDVKD. Study results and caveats: A model using 13 V-J features told ophthalmopathy apart from stable hyperthyroidism.

TCR beta CDR3 sequences were amplified from RNA transcripts. Carried out on the TCR CDR3, a first-round RT-PCR used the HTBI primer set. Via MiXCR, TCRdb re-called the multiplex PCR reads, giving one row per CDR3 protein. Of 550,000 to 600,000 distinct CDR3 sequences listed, under 60% are singletons. In regard to this clonotype: The antigen is unknown.

Pregnant or lactating patients were excluded, as were those with uncontrolled infection or other autoimmune disease. The chain is built from TRBV24-1 and TRBJ1-5; 8 positions match TRBD1. The sequencing input was peripheral blood or thyroid tissue (not recorded which). The TCR comes from an adult woman with Graves' disease, either hyperthyroidism or ophthalmopathy (not recorded which). CDR3 DNA sequence: TGTGCCACAGGACAGGGCCGCGTAGGTAGCAATCAGCCCCAGCATTTT. This sequence encodes CATGQGRVGSNQPQHF.